Below, one T cell receptor (beta chain) is given with its context. The data were produced by immunoSEQ multiplex PCR, yet TCRdb's version contains in-frame clones alone and is incomplete. The sample consists of some 530,000 clones, 70% to 90% of them appearing once. This record comes from a study of blood T cell repertoires in COVID-19. Study information: The origin of the acute and convalescent COVID-19 samples was the United States, Italy and Spain.

Trimming left V 3 bases short and J 10 bases short, with 7 bases between. The CDR3 is 11 amino acids. Material for sequencing was peripheral blood. The receptor was derived from a human donor in a cohort sampled during active COVID-19. The chain combines TRBV12-3 or TRBV12-4 with TRBJ2-1; D call uncertain. CDR3 DNA sequence: TGTGCCAGCAGTTTTGCCGGGGAGCAGTTCTTC. Encoded protein: CASSFAGEQFF.